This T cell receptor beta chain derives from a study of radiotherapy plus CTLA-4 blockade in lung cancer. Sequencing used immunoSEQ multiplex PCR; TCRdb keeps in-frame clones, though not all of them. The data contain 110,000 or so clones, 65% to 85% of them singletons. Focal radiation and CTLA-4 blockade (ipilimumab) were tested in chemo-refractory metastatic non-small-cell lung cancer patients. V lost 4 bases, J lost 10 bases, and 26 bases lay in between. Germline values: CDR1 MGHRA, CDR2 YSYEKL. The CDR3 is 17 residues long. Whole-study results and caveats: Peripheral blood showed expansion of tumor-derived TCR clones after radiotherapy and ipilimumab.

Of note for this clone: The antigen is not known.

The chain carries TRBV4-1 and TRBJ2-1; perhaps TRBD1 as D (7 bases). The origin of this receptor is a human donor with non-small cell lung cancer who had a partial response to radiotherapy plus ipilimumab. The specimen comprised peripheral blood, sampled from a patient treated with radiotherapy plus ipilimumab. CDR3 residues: CASSLQGGQLYNSEQFF. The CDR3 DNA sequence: TGCGCCAGCAGCCTCCAGGGGGGACAGCTCTACAACAGCGAGCAGTTCTTC.